This entry lists 21 T cell receptor beta chains sequenced from one sample in a study of T cells after yellow fever vaccination. TCRdb independently ran MiXCR on the 5' RACE reads; one entry per CDR3 protein. This table holds 250,000 to 350,000 distinct CDR3 sequences, 6.5% to 8.5% found once. The source was PBMCs, collected about 49 days after the first yellow fever vaccination. The receptors derive from a man aged 18 to 29 who received the YFV17D yellow fever vaccine.

The sample holds a few counts of this clonotype. This rearrangement joins TRBV19 to TRBJ2-2; TRBD1 aligns across 9 bases. Germline CDR1 is LNHDA and CDR2 is SQIVND (reference sequence). V was pared by 3 bases and J by 14 bases, with 4 bases of the junction left unmatched. The CDR3 extends over 12 amino acids. The CDR3 sequence is CASSIPGQGLFF. CDR3 sequence (DNA): TGTGCCAGTAGTATTCCGGGACAGGGTCTGTTTTTT.

The V and J genes are TRBV4-1 and TRBJ1-4; no definite D call. Per the germline V gene, CDR1 is MGHRA and CDR2 is YSYEKL. V was trimmed by 1 base and J by 3 bases, leaving 9 bases between them. This CDR3 comprises 15 residues. Here the CDR3 DNA reads TGCGCCAGCAGCCAAGGTTTGGGCTCTAATGAAAAACTGTTTTTT. Protein: CASSQGLGSNEKLFF.

This clonotype was observed a handful of times. V and J are TRBV5-8 and TRBJ2-3; perhaps TRBD2 as D (6 bases). With 3 bases removed from V and 2 bases from J, the gap between germline ends came to 10 bases. The CDR3 is 14 residues long. CDR1 and CDR2 (germline): SGHTS, YDEGEE. The CDR3 sequence: CASSSGLHTDTQYF. In nucleotides, the CDR3 is TGTGCCAGCAGCTCCGGACTACACACAGATACGCAGTATTTT.

There are a few counts of this clonotype. This chain joins TRBV5-4 and TRBJ2-5; D perhaps matches TRBD2 (5 bases). This CDR3 has 15 amino acids. Germline CDR1 SGHNT, CDR2 YYREEE (reference sequence). Trimming cost V 2 bases and J 2 bases, with 13 bases left between them. The CDR3 DNA is TGTGCCAGCAGCTTAGGTGGATGGGAGCAAGAGACCCAGTACTTC. Residues: CASSLGGWEQETQYF.

The V call is TRBV6-1, the J call TRBJ2-7, with unresolved D. Germline-derived CDR1 and CDR2 are MNHNS and SASEGT. This CDR3 has 16 residues. V lost 2 bases to trimming and J lost 0 bases, with 14 bases between them. The CDR3 protein is CASSEHSADLSYEQYF. DNA for the CDR3: TGTGCCAGCAGTGAACACTCGGCGGACCTCTCCTACGAGCAGTACTTC.

The chain recombines TRBV28 with TRBJ1-5; no reliable D call. The germline gives CDR1 MDHEN, CDR2 SYDVKM. V lost 7 bases to trimming and J lost 1 base, with 8 bases between them. This CDR3 comprises 13 residues. This CDR3 reads CASMVASNQPQHF. The CDR3 nucleotides read TGTGCCAGCATGGTGGCAAGCAATCAGCCCCAGCATTTT.

The chain joins TRBV4-1 to TRBJ2-1; no clear D. This CDR3 is built from 12 residues. Germline V lookup: CDR1 MGHRA, CDR2 YSYEKL. V was shortened by 3 bases and J by 4 bases, with 4 bases between the two germline ends. In DNA, the CDR3 is TGCGCCAGCAGCCAGCCTTACAATGAGCAGTTCTTC. Its protein product is CASSQPYNEQFF.

The V call is TRBV6-2 or TRBV6-3, the J call TRBJ1-1; the D gene is possibly TRBD1 (5 bases). Deletions cut 2 bases from V and 4 bases from J, with 11 bases between. Germline V lookup: CDR1 MNHEY, CDR2 SVGEGT. CDR3 length: 14 residues. The CDR3 region has the DNA TGTGCCAGCAGTTACAGGGGCAGCCGCACTGAAGCTTTCTTT. Its translation: CASSYRGSRTEAFF.

The chain uses TRBV9 and TRBJ1-6, with no clear D. V was cut by 4 bases and J by 2 bases, with 16 bases left in between. The CDR3 runs 17 residues. CDR1 SGDLS and CDR2 YYNGEE come from the germline V gene. The CDR3 protein is CASSPDGTKAYNSPLHF. The CDR3 DNA is TGTGCCAGCAGCCCCGACGGCACGAAGGCCTATAATTCACCCCTCCACTTT. The whole variable domain, filled in from reference TRBV9 and TRBJ1-6, reads DSGVTQTPKHLITATGQRVTLRCSPRSGDLSVYWYQQSLDQGLQFLIQYYNGEERAKGNILERFSAQQFPDLHSELNLSSLELGDSALYFCASSPDGTKAYNSPLHFGNGTRLTVT.

This clonotype occurred many times. The J gene is TRBJ1-1, the V gene TRBV21-1. TRBV21-1 is noted as a pseudogene. The CDR3 length is 12 residues. CDR3: CASSKLASEAFF. For the CDR3, the DNA is TGTGCCAGCAGCAAACTCGCCAGTGAAGCTTTCTTT.

In this sample, this clonotype turned up many times. J is TRBJ1-3 and V is TRBV5-1, with D maybe TRBD1 (5 bases). V lost 4 bases, J lost 0 bases, and 14 bases lay in between. Germline lookup yields CDR1 SGHRS and CDR2 YFSETQ. This CDR3 has 16 residues. CDR3 residues: CASSPDRSRSGNTIYF. In DNA, the CDR3 is TGCGCCAGCAGCCCCGACAGATCCCGCTCTGGAAACACCATATATTTT.

This clonotype was seen a few times. This sequence joins TRBV12-3 or TRBV12-4 and TRBJ2-1; TRBD1 matches 7 bases. V was clipped by 6 bases and J by 6 bases; unmatched bases: 8. CDR3 length: 14 amino acids. CDR3 amino acids: CASSSDRTGNEQFF. CDR3 coding DNA: TGTGCCAGCAGCTCGGACAGGACGGGCAATGAGCAGTTCTTC.

This chain joins TRBV4-3 and TRBJ2-7; tentatively, D is TRBD1 or TRBD2 (5 bases each). Per the germline V gene, CDR1 is LGHNA and CDR2 is YSLEER. The length of the CDR3 is 15 residues. V lost 0 bases to trimming and J lost 4 bases, with 13 bases between them. The chain's CDR3 is CASSQERTGQYEQYF. DNA of the CDR3: TGCGCCAGCAGCCAAGAGCGGACGGGGCAGTACGAGCAGTACTTC.

CDR3 sequence: CASSPQWPGANVLTF. The CDR3 coding sequence is TGTGCCAGCTCACCACAGTGGCCCGGGGCCAACGTCCTGACTTTC. J is TRBJ2-6 and V is TRBV18; D not resolved. Germline assignment: CDR1 KGHSH and CDR2 LQKENI. The CDR3 length is 15 residues. V was shortened by 1 base and J by 4 bases, with 8 bases between the two germline ends.

The table lists this clonotype with a few counts. V is TRBV20-1 and J is TRBJ2-5, with D hard to call. The CDR3 is 11 residues long. V lost 3 bases, J lost 4 bases, and 6 bases lay in between. Germline V gives CDR1 DFQATT, CDR2 SNEGSKA (reference sequence). The chain's CDR3 is CSASLLETQYF. For the CDR3, the DNA is TGCAGTGCTAGCCTCTTAGAGACCCAGTACTTC.

V is TRBV7-3 and J is TRBJ2-5; D possibly corresponds to TRBD2 (5 bases). The CDR3 runs 14 residues. Germline V gives CDR1 SGHTA, CDR2 FQGTGA. Trimming removed 0 bases at V and 1 base at J, with 6 bases between. The CDR3 sequence: CASSLTAGQETQYF. The CDR3 region has the DNA TGTGCCAGCAGCTTAACCGCGGGCCAAGAGACCCAGTACTTC.

This clonotype showed up many times. The V and J genes are TRBV12-3 or TRBV12-4 and TRBJ2-3; unclear D gene. This CDR3 contains 12 residues. V was cut by 6 bases and J by 5 bases, with 9 bases left in between. The CDR3 sequence: CASSPNLDTQYF. CDR3 nucleotides: TGTGCCAGCAGCCCAAACTTAGATACGCAGTATTTT.

To note about this clonotype: At one boundary the junction diverges from the germline segment, which might be a read error. The chain links TRBV5-1 to TRBJ2-5; TRBD1 matches at 8 bases. This CDR3 comprises 14 residues. Germline CDR1 reads SGHRS; CDR2 reads YFSETQ. CDR3 in DNA: TGCGCCAGCAGCGGGGGGACAGGTCAAGAGACCCCGTACTTC. Its translation is CASSGGTGQETPYF.

The chain combines TRBV5-6 with TRBJ1-2, with 7 bases lining up with TRBD1. The CDR3 has 12 amino acids. Trimming cost V 2 bases and J 8 bases; bases outside gene matches: 3. Germline CDR1 reads SGHDT; CDR2 reads YYEEEE. This CDR3 is CASSLPGQGYTF. CDR3 nucleotides: TGTGCCAGCAGCTTACCGGGACAGGGCTACACCTTC.

The rearrangement links TRBV6-1 to TRBJ2-1; D gene unclear. The CDR3 runs 15 residues. Trimming took 6 bases from V and 8 from J, leaving 20 bases between them. Germline V gene data show CDR1 as MNHNS and CDR2 as SASEGT. The CDR3 DNA sequence: TGTGCCAGCAGCCCCTACTATACCCAATCGCATGAGCAGTTCTTC. Its translation: CASSPYYTQSHEQFF.

Only a few counts were recorded for this clonotype. The chain employs TRBV29-1 and TRBJ1-1; weak D call: TRBD1 (5 bases). V was cut by 6 bases and J by 2 bases, with 13 bases left in between. Germline V CDR1 and CDR2: SQVTM, ANQGSEA. The CDR3 is 13 residues long. CDR3 in amino acids: CSVGGVSNTEAFF. CDR3 in DNA: TGCAGCGTAGGAGGGGTGAGCAACACTGAAGCTTTCTTT.